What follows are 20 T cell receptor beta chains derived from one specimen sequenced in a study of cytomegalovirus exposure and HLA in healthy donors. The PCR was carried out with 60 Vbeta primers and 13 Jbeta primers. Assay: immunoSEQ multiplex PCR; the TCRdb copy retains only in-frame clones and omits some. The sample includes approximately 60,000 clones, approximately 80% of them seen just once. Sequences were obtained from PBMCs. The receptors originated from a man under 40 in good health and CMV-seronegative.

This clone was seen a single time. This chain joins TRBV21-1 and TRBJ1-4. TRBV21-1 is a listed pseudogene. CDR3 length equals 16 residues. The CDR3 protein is CASSKPAGPLEEKLFF. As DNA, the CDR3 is TGTGCCAGCAGCAAACCCGCGGGGCCTTTAGAGGAAAAACTGTTTTTT.

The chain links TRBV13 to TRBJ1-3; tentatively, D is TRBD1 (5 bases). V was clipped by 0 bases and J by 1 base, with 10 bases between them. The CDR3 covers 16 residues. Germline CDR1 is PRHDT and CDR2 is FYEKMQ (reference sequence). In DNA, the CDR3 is TGTGCCAGCAGCTTAGGACAGGTCGTTTCTGGAAACACCATATATTTT. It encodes CASSLGQVVSGNTIYF.

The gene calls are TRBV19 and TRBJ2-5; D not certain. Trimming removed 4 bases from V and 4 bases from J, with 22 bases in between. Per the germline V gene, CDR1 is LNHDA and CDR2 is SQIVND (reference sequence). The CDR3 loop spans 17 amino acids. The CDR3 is CASSTKVSASAGETQYF. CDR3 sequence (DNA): TGTGCCAGTAGTACGAAGGTTTCAGCGTCAGCTGGAGAGACCCAGTACTTC.

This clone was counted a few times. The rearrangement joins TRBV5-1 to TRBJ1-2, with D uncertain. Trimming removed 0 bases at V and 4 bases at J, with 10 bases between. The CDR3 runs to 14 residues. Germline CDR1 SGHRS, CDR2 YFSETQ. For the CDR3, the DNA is TGCGCCAGCAGCTTGGAGGCAGGCTTCTATGGCTACACCTTC. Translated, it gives CASSLEAGFYGYTF.

The CDR3 region is CASSLGEGLDTQYF. The DNA of the CDR3 is TGTGCCAGCAGCTTAGGGGAGGGCCTAGATACGCAGTATTTT. J is TRBJ2-3 and V is TRBV11-3; TRBD2 matches at 7 bases. Germline CDR1 SGHNT, CDR2 YENEEA. The CDR3 covers 14 residues. V trimming: 1 base; J trimming: 5 bases; junction bases outside the gene matches: 3. Using reference TRBV11-3 and TRBJ2-3 for the parts outside the CDR3, the full variable domain is EAGVVQSPRYKIIEKKQPVAFWCNPISGHNTLYWYLQNLGQGPELLIRYENEEAVDDSQLPKDRFSAERLKGVDSTLKIQPAELGDSAVYLCASSLGEGLDTQYFGPGTRLTVL.

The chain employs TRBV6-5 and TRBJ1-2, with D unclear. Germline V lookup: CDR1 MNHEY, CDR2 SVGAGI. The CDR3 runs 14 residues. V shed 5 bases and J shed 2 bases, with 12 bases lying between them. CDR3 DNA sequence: TGTGCCAGCAGTGTCGGGAGAAGGAACTATGGCTACACCTTC. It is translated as CASSVGRRNYGYTF.

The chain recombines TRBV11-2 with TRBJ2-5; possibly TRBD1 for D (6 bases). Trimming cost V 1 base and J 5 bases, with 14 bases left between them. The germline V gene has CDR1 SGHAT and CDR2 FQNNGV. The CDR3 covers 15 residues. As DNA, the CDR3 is TGTGCCAGCAGCTTAGTTTGGGGGCGTGGGGAGACCCAGTACTTC. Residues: CASSLVWGRGETQYF. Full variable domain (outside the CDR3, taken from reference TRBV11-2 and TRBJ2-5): EAGVAQSPRYKIIEKRQSVAFWCNPISGHATLYWYQQILGQGPKLLIQFQNNGVVDDSQLPKDRFSAERLKGVDSTLKIQPAKLEDSAVYLCASSLVWGRGETQYFGPGTRLLVL.

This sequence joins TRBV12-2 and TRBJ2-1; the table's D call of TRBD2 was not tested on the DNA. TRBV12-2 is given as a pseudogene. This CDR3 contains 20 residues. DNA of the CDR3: TGTGCAAGTCGCTTCCCCCTCGGGACTAGCGGTATAATGACATACAATGAGCAGTTCTTC. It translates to CASRFPLGTSGIMTYNEQFF.

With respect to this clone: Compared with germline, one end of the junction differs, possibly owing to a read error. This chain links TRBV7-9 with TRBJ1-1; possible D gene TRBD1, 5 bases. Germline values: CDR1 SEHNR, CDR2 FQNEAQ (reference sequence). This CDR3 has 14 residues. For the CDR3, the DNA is TGTTCCAGCAGCTTATGGGGCGCGAACACTGAAGCTTTCTTT. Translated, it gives CSSSLWGANTEAFF.

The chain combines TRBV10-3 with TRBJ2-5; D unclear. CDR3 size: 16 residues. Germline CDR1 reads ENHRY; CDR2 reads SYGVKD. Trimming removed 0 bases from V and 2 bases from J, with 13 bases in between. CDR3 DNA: TGTGCCATCAGTGAGTCGGGCTACCAGCAACAAGAGACCCAGTACTTC. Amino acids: CAISESGYQQQETQYF.

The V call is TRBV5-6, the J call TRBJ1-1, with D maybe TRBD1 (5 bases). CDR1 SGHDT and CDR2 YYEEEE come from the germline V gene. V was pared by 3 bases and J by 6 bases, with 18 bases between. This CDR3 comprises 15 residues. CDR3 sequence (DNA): TGTGCCAGCAGCTCAATTGACAGAGATGCACCTGAAGCTTTCTTT. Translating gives CASSSIDRDAPEAFF.

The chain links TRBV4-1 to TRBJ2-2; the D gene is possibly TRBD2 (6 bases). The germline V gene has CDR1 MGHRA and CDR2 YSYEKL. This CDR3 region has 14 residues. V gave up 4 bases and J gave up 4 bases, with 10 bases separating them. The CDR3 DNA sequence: TGCGCCAGCAGCCTTATCGGGGGCACCGGGGAGCTGTTTTTT. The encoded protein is CASSLIGGTGELFF.

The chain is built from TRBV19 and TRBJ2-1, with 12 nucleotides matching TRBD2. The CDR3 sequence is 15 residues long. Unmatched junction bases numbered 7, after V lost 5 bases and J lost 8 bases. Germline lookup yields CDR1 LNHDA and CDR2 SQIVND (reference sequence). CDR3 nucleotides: TGTGCCAGTAGTTTTCTAGCGGGGGGGTACGATGAGCAGTTCTTC. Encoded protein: CASSFLAGGYDEQFF.

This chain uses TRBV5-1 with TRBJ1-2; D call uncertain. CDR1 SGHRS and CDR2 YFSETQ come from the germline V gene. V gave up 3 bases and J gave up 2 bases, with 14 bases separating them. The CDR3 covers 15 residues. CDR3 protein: CASSSPTASNYGYTF. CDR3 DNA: TGCGCCAGCAGCTCGCCCACAGCTTCAAACTATGGCTACACCTTC.

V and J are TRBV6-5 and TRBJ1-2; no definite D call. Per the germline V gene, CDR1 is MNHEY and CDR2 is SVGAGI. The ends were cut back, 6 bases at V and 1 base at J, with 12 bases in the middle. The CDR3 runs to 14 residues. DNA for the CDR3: TGTGCCAGCAGGCTTCTGAGGGTTAACTATGGCTACACCTTC. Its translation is CASRLLRVNYGYTF.

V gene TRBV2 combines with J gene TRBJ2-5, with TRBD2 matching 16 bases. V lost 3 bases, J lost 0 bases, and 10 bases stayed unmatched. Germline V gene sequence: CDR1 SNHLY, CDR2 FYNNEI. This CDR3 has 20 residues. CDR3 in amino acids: CASSERAPGLAGGYQETQYF. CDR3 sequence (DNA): TGTGCCAGCAGTGAGCGGGCGCCGGGACTAGCGGGGGGGTACCAAGAGACCCAGTACTTC.

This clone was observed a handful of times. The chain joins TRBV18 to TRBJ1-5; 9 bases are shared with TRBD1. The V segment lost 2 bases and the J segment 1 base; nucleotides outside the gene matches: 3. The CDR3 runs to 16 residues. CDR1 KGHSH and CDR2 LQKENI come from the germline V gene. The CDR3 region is CASSPGTGRSNQPQHF. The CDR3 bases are TGTGCCAGCTCACCAGGGACAGGGAGGAGCAATCAGCCCCAGCATTTT.

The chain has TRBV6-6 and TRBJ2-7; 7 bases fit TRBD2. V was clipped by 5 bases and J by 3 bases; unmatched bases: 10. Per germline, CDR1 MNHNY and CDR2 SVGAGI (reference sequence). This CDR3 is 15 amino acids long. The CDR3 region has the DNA TGTGCCAGCAGTCTCGGCGGCGGGAGCCTCTACGAGCAGTACTTC. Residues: CASSLGGGSLYEQYF.

CDR3 bases: TGTGCCAGCAGCTTAGGCAGGGGCCAAGAGACCCAGTACTTC. It translates to CASSLGRGQETQYF. This chain joins TRBV7-6 and TRBJ2-5, with D possibly matching TRBD1 (6 bases). In germline, CDR1 is SGHVS, CDR2 FNYEAQ. V lost 1 base and J 1 base, leaving 7 bases between the germline ends. The CDR3 is 14 residues long. Drawing the rest from reference TRBV7-6 and TRBJ2-5, the complete variable domain is GAGVSQSPRYKVTKRGQDVALRCDPISGHVSLYWYRQALGQGPEFLTYFNYEAQQDKSGLPNDRFSAERPEGSISTLTIQRTEQRDSAMYRCASSLGRGQETQYFGPGTRLLVL.

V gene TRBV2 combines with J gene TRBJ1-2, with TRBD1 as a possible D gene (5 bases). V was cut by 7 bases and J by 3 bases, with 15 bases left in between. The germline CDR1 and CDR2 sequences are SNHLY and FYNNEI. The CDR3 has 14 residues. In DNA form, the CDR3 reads TGTGCCAGCACTTACGGGGGGTCGGACTATGGCTACACCTTC. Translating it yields CASTYGGSDYGYTF.